Listed below are T cell receptor beta chains from one sample, sequenced in a study of cytomegalovirus exposure and HLA in healthy donors. Sequenced by immunoSEQ multiplex PCR; TCRdb stores in-frame clones only, minus some. The table shows over 150,000 clones, with approximately 73% occurring only once. The sequencing input was PBMCs. These receptors were taken from a man aged 50 to 60 in good health and CMV-seronegative. Each CDR3 is given without its conserved first and last residue. Clone size appears in some rows only: once, few, many, or a class for an expanded clone.

TRBV7-2 | - | ASSPLDTWRGPEAF
TRBV27 | - | ASRTSGTGAGYGYT
TRBV6-5 | - | ASRQGIQPQH
TRBV4-2 | - | ASSQEQTSGHNEQF
TRBV27 | - | ASSRRGEGYEQY
TRBV12-5 | - | ASGLSGPVREQY
TRBV27 | - | ASRRSSGGAYDEQF
TRBV4-1 | few | ASSQDGQGGSYEQY
TRBV2 | - | ASSEASGAYYGYT
TRBV5-1 | - | ASSPRGTGGQNTEAF
TRBV18 | once | ASSPDRSVTNEKLF
TRBV5-6 | few | ASSLATGIAEAF
TRBV28 | - | ASSLLGAGNNQPQH
TRBV6-4 | few | ASSMGPLGDEQF
TRBV7-3 | - | ASSSYRGADTQY
TRBV5-4 | - | ASSPYRASNEKLF
TRBV5-1 | - | ASSPGQVDNSPLH
TRBV5-1 | - | ASSTNERGAYNEQF
TRBV5-1 | - | ASSLTGSDYGYT
TRBV6-5 | - | ASSYGTSGPYEQY
TRBV13 | - | ASFRWTSGITDTQY
TRBV5-1 | - | ASSLEGRGNEKLF
TRBV7-2 | - | ASSLAMGGSRADTQY
TRBV7-3 | few | ASSFLGGTEAF
TRBV10-1 | - | ASVDHRDQGETQY